What follows describes a single T cell receptor beta chain. This sample was included in a study of blood T cell repertoires in COVID-19. Study information: The United States, Italy and Spain were the sources of the acute and convalescent COVID-19 samples.

The authors' processing: Amplifying reference gene primers gave estimates of nucleated cell counts. Libraries were prepared by immunoSEQ multiplex PCR; TCRdb keeps only in-frame clonotypes and omits some of them. V, J and clone size derive from that table, while D and trimming were established from the DNA sequence. The sample carries about 170,000 clones, less than 90% recorded once. Trimming took 5 bases from V and 8 from J; bases not matched to a gene: 23. The CDR3 is 18 amino acids. Germline CDR1 reads MNHEY; CDR2 reads SMNVEV (reference sequence). The gene calls are TRBV27 and TRBJ1-2; 7 nucleotides align to TRBD1. This receptor was obtained from a man aged 60 to 75 with acute or convalescent COVID-19. The specimen was peripheral blood. This chain's CDR3 is CASSTRQGREVNTEGYTF. The CDR3 DNA reads as TGTGCCAGCAGTACAAGACAGGGCCGCGAAGTAAATACTGAGGGCTACACCTTC.